In this sample, the clone carrying this T cell receptor (beta chain) turned up a few times. Its antigen is not known. The TCRbeta library incorporated unique molecular identifiers. TCRdb re-called the PCR reads with MiXCR, one entry per CDR3 protein. Of about 400,000 distinct CDR3 sequences listed, roughly 15% are singletons. The data originate from a study of T-cell reconstitution after alpha-beta-depleted transplantation in children. Regarding the study as a whole: It was reported that alpha-beta T cells came from several hundred expanded graft clones (about two months after transplant). A year post-transplant, T-cell counts and diversity derived mostly from newly produced T cells. Day-60 TCRbeta diversity that was high in some patients was derived from surviving recipient T cells and thymic progenitors.

V was pared by 5 bases and J by 5 bases, with 6 bases between. Germline V gives CDR1 SGHTA, CDR2 FQGNSA. This CDR3 region has 11 residues. The chain carries TRBV7-2 and TRBJ1-1; no clear D gene. This sequence originates from a boy in the first two years of life who had a stem cell transplant for Wiskott-Aldrich syndrome, so the T cells may come from the graft donor. The source was PBMCs, mostly from graft donor cells, collected 360 days after TCRalphabeta/CD19-depleted stem cell transplant. This CDR3 is CASSPKTEAFF. The CDR3, as DNA: TGTGCCAGCAGCCCGAAGACTGAAGCTTTCTTT.